Presented here are 19 T cell receptor beta chains from one specimen sequenced in a study of OX40 agonist ivuxolimab in advanced cancers. The receptor library was made with the immunoSEQ multiplex PCR assay. Entries here come from immuneACCESS through TCRdb and include only in-frame sequences with V and J called. Some clones fail to appear in such tables; in the studies checked, an unresolved V gene covers under half of the shortfall, and the cause of the remainder is unknown. Across this sample there are some 70,000 clones, with 91% seen only once. The ten top clones hold around 2.2% of the sample. The material was CD4+ or CD8+ T cells sorted from blood, obtained in a trial of the OX40 agonist ivuxolimab. The receptors were gathered from an adult with an advanced solid tumor such as melanoma, head and neck, liver or kidney cancer.

As concerns this clone: The same CDR3 can be traced to other DNA sequences in this sample. The V gene is TRBV5-1, the J gene TRBJ2-1; D is possibly TRBD1 or TRBD2 (6 bases each). CDR1 is SGHRS, CDR2 YFSETQ, per germline. Between the trimmed V and J ends, which lost 0 bases and 9 bases, there was a span of 19 bases. This CDR3 is 16 amino acids long. The CDR3 coding sequence is TGCGCCAGCAGCTTGGCGGGGCCAGGAGGGGGAGGTGAGCAGTTCTTC. It codes for CASSLAGPGGGGEQFF.

The V and J genes are TRBV19 and TRBJ1-6; no clear D gene. Trimming removed 4 bases at V and 8 bases at J, with 12 bases between. Germline CDR1 and CDR2: LNHDA and SQIVND (reference sequence). This CDR3 is built from 14 residues. The CDR3 DNA reads TGTGCCAGTAGTAATCAAGTCCGGGATTCACCCCTCCACTTT. Translation: CASSNQVRDSPLHF. Complete variable domain (other parts from reference TRBV19 and TRBJ1-6): DGGITQSPKYLFRKEGQNVTLSCEQNLNHDAMYWYRQDPGQGLRLIYYSQIVNDFQKGDIAEGYSVSREKKESFPLTVTSAQKNPTAFYLCASSNQVRDSPLHFGNGTRLTVT.

V is TRBV6-5 and J is TRBJ1-3; D is possibly TRBD1 (5 bases). This CDR3 spans 14 amino acids. Germline CDR1 reads MNHEY; CDR2 reads SVGAGI. Between the trimmed V and J ends, which lost 6 bases and 6 bases, there was a span of 15 bases. The CDR3 is CASSQGTSPNTIYF. For the CDR3, the DNA is TGTGCCAGCAGCCAGGGTACCTCGCCAAACACCATATATTTT.

The chain joins TRBV25-1 to TRBJ1-2; 9 nucleotides agree with TRBD1. This CDR3 spans 14 amino acids. The V and J ends lost 4 bases and 6 bases, in that order; junction bases with no gene match: 6. Germline V CDR1 and CDR2: MGHDK, SYGVNS. CDR3 amino acids: CASSVGGTGNGYTF. CDR3 DNA sequence: TGTGCCAGCAGTGTGGGAGGGACAGGGAATGGCTACACCTTC.

The rearrangement links TRBV15 to TRBJ2-7; D is tentatively TRBD1 or TRBD2 (5 bases each). Germline CDR1 LNHNV, CDR2 YYDKDF (reference sequence). V lost 1 base to trimming and J lost 2 bases, with 15 bases between them. The CDR3 length is 16 residues. The CDR3 loop is CATSRGLGADAYEQYF. In nucleotides, the CDR3 is TGTGCCACCAGCAGAGGACTCGGGGCCGATGCCTACGAGCAGTACTTC.

The CDR3 DNA reads as TGCAGCGTTGAAAAGGGTTCTAGCACAGATACGCAGTATTTT. Residues: CSVEKGSSTDTQYF. The chain links TRBV29-1 to TRBJ2-3, with D unresolved. The germline V gene encodes CDR1 SQVTM and CDR2 ANQGSEA. V was clipped by 2 bases and J by 0 bases, with 9 bases between them. The CDR3 has 14 amino acids.

J is TRBJ2-5 and V is TRBV28; D unclear. The germline CDR1 and CDR2 sequences are MDHEN and SYDVKM. The length of the CDR3 is 13 residues. The germline V and J ends were trimmed by 6 bases and 1 base, with 9 bases remaining between them. The CDR3 spells CASRRVPQETQYF. The CDR3 DNA reads as TGTGCCAGCAGACGGGTACCCCAAGAGACCCAGTACTTC.

This sequence joins TRBV6-7 and TRBJ2-6; a possible D gene is TRBD2 (6 bases). TRBV6-7 is an ORF, with its function uncertain. The CDR3 runs to 18 residues. V lost 2 bases and J lost 2, with 16 bases in between. In nucleotides, the CDR3 is TGTGCCAGCAGTTACCGGGCGGGGTTCATGCCTGGGGCCAACGTCCTGACTTTC. As protein: CASSYRAGFMPGANVLTF.

V usage is TRBV11-3 and J usage is TRBJ1-3, with D hard to call. Trimming cost V 6 bases and J 4 bases, with 19 bases left between them. Germline assignment: CDR1 SGHNT and CDR2 YENEEA. This CDR3 contains 16 residues. CDR3 sequence (DNA): TGTGCCAGCAGTCTCGAGCCCGACCGGAGAGGAAACACCATATATTTT. It is translated as CASSLEPDRRGNTIYF. Drawing the rest from reference TRBV11-3 and TRBJ1-3, the complete variable domain is EAGVVQSPRYKIIEKKQPVAFWCNPISGHNTLYWYLQNLGQGPELLIRYENEEAVDDSQLPKDRFSAERLKGVDSTLKIQPAELGDSAVYLCASSLEPDRRGNTIYFGEGSWLTVV.

This chain uses TRBV2 with TRBJ2-1; 10 bases match TRBD2. The CDR3 is 14 amino acids. The germline V gene encodes CDR1 SNHLY and CDR2 FYNNEI. J gave up 8 bases and V 8 bases, and 9 bases lay outside the gene matches. The CDR3, as DNA: TGTGCCAGCTCCCCCCTAGCGGGAGTCCATGAGCAGTTCTTC. Translation: CASSPLAGVHEQFF.

This chain connects TRBV11-2 to TRBJ2-3; D possibly corresponds to TRBD2 (6 bases). The CDR3 runs to 15 residues. From germline, CDR1 is SGHAT and CDR2 FQNNGV. V was shortened by 3 bases and J by 1 base, with 11 bases between the two germline ends. The CDR3 DNA sequence: TGTGCCAGCAGCTTTGGAGGGAAGCGCACAGATACGCAGTATTTT. Translation gives CASSFGGKRTDTQYF. The whole variable domain, filled in from reference TRBV11-2 and TRBJ2-3, reads EAGVAQSPRYKIIEKRQSVAFWCNPISGHATLYWYQQILGQGPKLLIQFQNNGVVDDSQLPKDRFSAERLKGVDSTLKIQPAKLEDSAVYLCASSFGGKRTDTQYFGPGTRLTVL.

This clone was detected once. The V gene is TRBV19, the J gene TRBJ2-1; 13 bases are shared with TRBD2. Germline CDR1 reads LNHDA; CDR2 reads SQIVND (reference sequence). The CDR3 consists of 16 residues. V lost 9 bases, J lost 8 bases, and 13 bases stayed unmatched. The CDR3 region is CASMKTTSGRSDEQFF. CDR3 coding DNA: TGTGCCAGCATGAAAACGACTAGCGGGAGGAGTGATGAGCAGTTCTTC.

The chain carries TRBV27 and TRBJ1-5; the match to TRBD1 covers 7 bases. CDR1 is MNHEY and CDR2 is SMNVEV in the germline V gene (reference sequence). Unmatched junction bases numbered 6, after V lost 2 bases and J lost 5 bases. The CDR3 covers 15 residues. The CDR3 coding sequence is TGTGCCAGCAGTTTAGAGGGGACAGCGGATCAGCCCCAGCATTTT. It translates to CASSLEGTADQPQHF.

V gene TRBV30 combines with J gene TRBJ2-5; possibly TRBD1 for D (6 bases). The V and J ends lost 0 bases and 5 bases respectively, with 19 bases between them. This CDR3 is built from 16 residues. Germline V lookup: CDR1 GTSNPN, CDR2 SVGIG (reference sequence). This CDR3 is CAWSVRAGVTGETQYF. The CDR3 nucleotides read TGTGCCTGGAGTGTACGGGCAGGGGTTACCGGTGAGACCCAGTACTTC.

V usage is TRBV28 and J usage is TRBJ1-2; 7 positions match TRBD1. V dropped 3 bases and J dropped 8; count of bases not matched to a gene: 6. This CDR3 has 13 residues. Germline V gene sequence: CDR1 MDHEN, CDR2 SYDVKM. DNA for the CDR3: TGTGCCAGCAGTTTGTTGAGGGGGCTAGGCTACACCTTC. Translating gives CASSLLRGLGYTF.

This chain uses TRBV10-3 with TRBJ2-2; no clear D gene. CDR1 and CDR2 from the germline V gene are ENHRY and SYGVKD. The CDR3 contains 17 residues. Trimming shortened V by 0 bases and J by 0 bases, and 11 bases separated the two germline ends. CDR3 in amino acids: CAISESAGSANTGELFF. In DNA form, the CDR3 reads TGTGCCATCAGTGAGTCAGCTGGGTCGGCGAACACCGGGGAGCTGTTTTTT.

The genes are TRBV7-9 and TRBJ2-5; D remains unclear. Trimming removed 5 bases from V and 2 bases from J, with 21 bases in between. Germline values: CDR1 SEHNR, CDR2 FQNEAQ (reference sequence). The CDR3 is 17 amino acids. The CDR3 nucleotides are TGTGCCAGCAGCCGCGCATGGGAAGGAAAAGGTCAAGAGACCCAGTACTTC. Its protein is CASSRAWEGKGQETQYF.

The J gene is TRBJ2-1, the V gene TRBV19, with D hard to call. The CDR3 totals 16 residues. V lost 3 bases and J 3 bases, leaving 15 bases between the germline ends. From germline, CDR1 is LNHDA and CDR2 SQIVND (reference sequence). CDR3 DNA sequence: TGTGCCAGTAGTATGGCGGACGGTGCGTACTACAATGAGCAGTTCTTC. Amino acid sequence: CASSMADGAYYNEQFF.

The J gene is TRBJ1-2, the V gene TRBV7-9, with 9 bases identical to TRBD1. Trimming cost V 4 bases and J 2 bases; bases outside gene matches: 2. This CDR3 is 14 amino acids long. From germline, CDR1 is SEHNR and CDR2 FQNEAQ (reference sequence). This CDR3 reads CASSSGQGNYGYTF. CDR3 DNA sequence: TGTGCCAGCAGCTCCGGACAGGGGAACTATGGCTACACCTTC.